The 23 T cell receptor beta chains presented below share a single source sample, sequenced in a study of blood T cell repertoires in COVID-19. The table came from immunoSEQ multiplex PCR; TCRdb's copy has only in-frame clones and leaves some out. Of about 400,000 clones in the sample, approximately 86% were seen once. The sample comprised peripheral blood. The receptors derive from a human donor in a cohort sampled during active COVID-19.

The chain recombines TRBV5-4 with TRBJ2-5, with D possibly TRBD2 on 6 matching bases. There are 14 residues in the CDR3. V gave up 2 bases and J gave up 2 bases, with 10 bases separating them. The germline CDR1 and CDR2 sequences are SGHNT and YYREEE (reference sequence). As DNA, the CDR3 is TGTGCCAGCAGCTTACGGCGGGATCAAGAGACCCAGTACTTC. This translates into CASSLRRDQETQYF. Full variable domain (remainder filled in from reference TRBV5-4 and TRBJ2-5): ETGVTQSPTHLIKTRGQQVTLRCSSQSGHNTVSWYQQALGQGPQFIFQYYREEENGRGNFPPRFSGLQFPNYSSELNVNALELDDSALYLCASSLRRDQETQYFGPGTRLLVL.

The chain uses TRBV2 and TRBJ2-5, with TRBD1 as a possible D gene (5 bases). This CDR3 region has 14 residues. Germline CDR1 is SNHLY and CDR2 is FYNNEI. The V and J ends lost 6 bases and 2 bases respectively, with 13 bases between them. CDR3: CASRRDSKQETQYF. The CDR3, as DNA: TGTGCCAGCAGGCGAGACAGTAAACAAGAGACCCAGTACTTC.

This chain connects TRBV6-1 to TRBJ1-2; the match to TRBD1 covers 11 bases. J lost 3 bases, V lost 2 bases, and 2 bases had no gene match. CDR3 size: 15 residues. The germline CDR1 and CDR2 sequences are MNHNS and SASEGT. CDR3 nucleotides: TGTGCCAGCAGTGAATGGACAGGGGGCCACTATGGCTACACCTTC. This encodes CASSEWTGGHYGYTF.

In nucleotides, the CDR3 is TGCAGTGCTAGTGCCTCGTACTCCTACAATGAGCAGTTCTTC. The encoded protein is CSASASYSYNEQFF. The chain combines TRBV20-1 with TRBJ2-1, with unresolved D. Germline CDR1 reads DFQATT; CDR2 reads SNEGSKA (reference sequence). Trimming removed 3 bases from V and 0 bases from J, with 9 bases in between. CDR3 size: 14 residues.

This chain connects TRBV30 to TRBJ2-3; possible D gene TRBD2, 6 bases. Trimming took off 8 bases at V and 1 base at J, with 16 bases between the two ends. The CDR3 contains 14 residues. Germline V gives CDR1 GTSNPN, CDR2 SVGIG (reference sequence). In DNA form, the CDR3 reads TGTGCCGGGAACCGGGACTCCCGCACAGATACGCAGTATTTT. It translates to CAGNRDSRTDTQYF.

This chain links TRBV28 with TRBJ2-6; D is undetermined. The CDR3 is 15 amino acids. V was clipped by 2 bases and J by 0 bases, with 5 bases between them. The germline CDR1 and CDR2 sequences are MDHEN and SYDVKM. The CDR3 is CASSLVLSGANVLTF. CDR3 sequence (DNA): TGTGCCAGCAGTTTAGTTCTCTCTGGGGCCAACGTCCTGACTTTC.

In the case of this clone: Mismatch with germline at one junction end may stem from a read error. This rearrangement joins TRBV7-7 to TRBJ2-3; TRBD1 or TRBD2 may be the D gene (6 bases each). The CDR3 has 13 residues. Germline V lookup: CDR1 SSHAT, CDR2 FNYEAQ (reference sequence). The CDR3: CASSLQGGDTQYF. DNA of the CDR3: TGTGCTAGCAGCTTACAGGGAGGCGATACGCAGTATTTT.

The V gene is TRBV27, the J gene TRBJ2-3, with unresolved D. The germline V and J ends were trimmed by 1 base and 6 bases, with 8 bases remaining between them. The germline CDR1 and CDR2 sequences are MNHEY and SMNVEV (reference sequence). The CDR3 totals 13 residues. The CDR3 region has the DNA TGTGCCAGCAGTTTATGGTTCGCGGATACGCAGTATTTT. This codes for CASSLWFADTQYF.

J is TRBJ1-1 and V is TRBV19; D remains unclear. CDR1 LNHDA and CDR2 SQIVND come from the germline V gene (reference sequence). Trimming stripped 7 bases from V and 10 bases from J, with 16 bases between. This CDR3 is built from 12 residues. The CDR3 DNA reads TGTGCCAGTAATTGGAGAGGACTGAGAGCTTTCTTT. Translating gives CASNWRGLRAFF. Based on the CDR3 plus reference TRBV19 and TRBJ1-1, the full variable domain is DGGITQSPKYLFRKEGQNVTLSCEQNLNHDAMYWYRQDPGQGLRLIYYSQIVNDFQKGDIAEGYSVSREKKESFPLTVTSAQKNPTAFYLCASNWRGLRAFFGQGTRLTVV.

This chain links TRBV2 with TRBJ2-3; D perhaps matches TRBD1 (5 bases). The CDR3 length is 16 residues. Germline CDR1 reads SNHLY; CDR2 reads FYNNEI. Trimming took 6 bases from V and 6 from J, leaving 22 bases between them. The CDR3 reads CASRDETGANLDTQYF. CDR3 bases: TGTGCCAGCAGGGACGAGACTGGGGCGAACTTGGATACGCAGTATTTT.

This sequence joins TRBV3-1 (or the pseudogene TRBV3-2) and TRBJ2-7, with 8 bases aligning to TRBD2. Germline-derived CDR1 and CDR2 are LGHDT and YNNKEL (reference sequence). V shed 4 bases and J 4 bases; nucleotides not matched to a gene: 6. CDR3 size: 14 residues. DNA for the CDR3: TGTGCCAGCAGCCCCGGGACTAGTTCGTACGAGCAGTACTTC. Translation gives CASSPGTSSYEQYF.

The J gene is TRBJ2-1, the V gene TRBV18; 10 bases map to TRBD2. CDR1 is KGHSH, CDR2 LQKENI, per germline. The CDR3 contains 15 residues. The V gene end was trimmed by 6 bases and the J gene end by 0 bases; junction bases not matched to a gene: 2. CDR3: CASSVAGGSYNEQFF. The CDR3, as DNA: TGTGCCAGCTCGGTAGCGGGGGGCTCCTACAATGAGCAGTTCTTC. The full variable domain, completed using reference TRBV18 and TRBJ2-1, is NAGVMQNPRHLVRRRGQEARLRCSPMKGHSHVYWYRQLPEEGLKFMVYLQKENIIDESGMPKERFSAEFPKEGPSILRIQQVVRGDSAAYFCASSVAGGSYNEQFFGPGTRLTVL.

This rearrangement joins TRBV12-5 to TRBJ2-2; TRBD2 matches 7 bases. CDR1 is LGHNT and CDR2 is FRNRAP in the germline V gene. J lost 4 bases, V lost 1 base, and 9 bases had no gene match. CDR3 length: 17 residues. The CDR3, as DNA: TGTGCTAGTGGTTTGGACGTGTTAGCGGGCGGCACCGGGGAGCTGTTTTTT. The encoded protein is CASGLDVLAGGTGELFF.

The CDR3 reads CASSLQPGQYNEQFF. The CDR3 DNA reads as TGTGCCAGCAGCTTACAACCGGGACAGTACAATGAGCAGTTCTTC. The chain joins TRBV5-5 to TRBJ2-1; 7 bases align to TRBD1. Trimming removed 2 bases from V and 4 bases from J; junction bases left unmatched: 6. The CDR3 extends over 15 amino acids. CDR1 is SGHKS, CDR2 YYEKEE, per germline (reference sequence).

The chain recombines TRBV6-1 with TRBJ1-5; D uncertain. Germline lookup yields CDR1 MNHNS and CDR2 SASEGT. V lost 3 bases to trimming and J lost 0 bases, with 15 bases between them. This CDR3 has 17 residues. CDR3 in amino acids: CASSERFGQVSNQPQHF. CDR3 bases: TGTGCCAGCAGTGAGCGCTTTGGGCAGGTTAGCAATCAGCCCCAGCATTTT.

The chain couples TRBV5-4 to TRBJ1-1; possible D gene TRBD1, 6 bases. V was cut by 3 bases and J by 5 bases, with 20 bases left in between. The CDR3 spans 16 residues. Looked up from germline, CDR1 is SGHNT and CDR2 is YYREEE (reference sequence). Written as DNA, the CDR3 is TGTGCCAGCAGCTCCCCCGGGTATAACCAGGGGACTGAAGCTTTCTTT. It is translated as CASSSPGYNQGTEAFF.

The chain carries TRBV11-2 and TRBJ2-3, with a weak D call TRBD1 (5 bases). Deletions cut 3 bases from V and 4 bases from J, with 11 bases between. The CDR3 consists of 14 residues. Germline lookup yields CDR1 SGHAT and CDR2 FQNNGV. CDR3 loop: CASSLGRVADTQYF. CDR3 nucleotides: TGTGCCAGCAGCTTGGGCAGGGTGGCAGATACGCAGTATTTT. Using reference TRBV11-2 and TRBJ2-3 for the parts outside the CDR3, the full variable domain is EAGVAQSPRYKIIEKRQSVAFWCNPISGHATLYWYQQILGQGPKLLIQFQNNGVVDDSQLPKDRFSAERLKGVDSTLKIQPAKLEDSAVYLCASSLGRVADTQYFGPGTRLTVL.

The count of this clone is one. This chain connects TRBV9 to TRBJ2-2; maybe TRBD1 (6 bases). The CDR3 has 14 amino acids. Trimming removed 6 bases from V and 1 base from J, with 10 bases in between. Germline CDR1 is SGDLS and CDR2 is YYNGEE. CDR3 region: CASTRGLNTGELFF. Here the CDR3 DNA reads TGTGCCAGCACCAGGGGCCTGAACACCGGGGAGCTGTTTTTT. The full variable domain, in which reference TRBV9 and TRBJ2-2 provide the parts outside the CDR3, is DSGVTQTPKHLITATGQRVTLRCSPRSGDLSVYWYQQSLDQGLQFLIQYYNGEERAKGNILERFSAQQFPDLHSELNLSSLELGDSALYFCASTRGLNTGELFFGEGSRLTVL.

The chain carries TRBV4-1 and TRBJ2-3, with a tentative D call TRBD2 (6 bases). The V gene's germline CDR1 is MGHRA and CDR2 YSYEKL. This CDR3 has 14 amino acids. The V gene lost 5 bases and the J gene lost 4 bases, with 13 bases spanning the gap. CDR3 residues: CASSEVGGADTQYF. In DNA form, the CDR3 reads TGCGCCAGCAGCGAAGTGGGGGGAGCAGATACGCAGTATTTT.

This chain uses TRBV20-1 with TRBJ1-1; the D gene is possibly TRBD1 (5 bases). V lost 3 bases to trimming and J lost 7 bases, with 21 bases between them. This CDR3 spans 15 amino acids. Germline CDR1 DFQATT, CDR2 SNEGSKA (reference sequence). This chain's CDR3 is CSASIPRRGQVEAFF. In DNA, the CDR3 is TGCAGTGCTAGTATCCCCAGGCGGGGCCAGGTTGAAGCTTTCTTT.

The chain links TRBV19 to TRBJ2-3; 7 bases are shared with TRBD2. The CDR3 consists of 16 residues. Germline V gene data show CDR1 as LNHDA and CDR2 as SQIVND (reference sequence). Trimming removed 5 bases from V and 6 bases from J; junction bases left unmatched: 14. CDR3 residues: CASSRGLGGFSDTQYF. The DNA for the CDR3 is TGTGCCAGTAGTCGGGGACTGGGGGGGTTCTCGGATACGCAGTATTTT.

This chain uses TRBV28 with TRBJ1-1; D uncertain. Trimming removed 2 bases from V and 7 bases from J, with 11 bases in between. CDR3 length equals 13 residues. Germline values: CDR1 MDHEN, CDR2 SYDVKM. The CDR3 is CASSLPGEREAFF. The CDR3 bases are TGTGCCAGCAGTTTACCTGGAGAACGTGAAGCTTTCTTT. Using reference TRBV28 and TRBJ1-1 for the parts outside the CDR3, the full variable domain is DVKVTQSSRYLVKRTGEKVFLECVQDMDHENMFWYRQDPGLGLRLIYFSYDVKMKEKGDIPEGYSVSREKKERFSLILESASTNQTSMYLCASSLPGEREAFFGQGTRLTVV.

This chain links TRBV21-1 with TRBJ1-5; TRBD1 reflects the table's D call only, with no check against the DNA. TRBV21-1 is shown as a pseudogene. There are 15 residues in the CDR3. The DNA of the CDR3 is TGTGCCAGCAGCAAAGGAGGGACAGGGCTTTGGGCCCAGCATTTT. Its translation is CASSKGGTGLWAQHF.